These T cell receptor beta chains were read from a single sample in a study of lymphopenia after photon versus proton radiotherapy. Profiled with immunoSEQ multiplex PCR; TCRdb holds only in-frame clones, not every one. This sample has about 5,000 clones, with approximately 90% found just once. This specimen was peripheral blood, taken from a patient treated with photon-based radiotherapy. The receptors were gathered from a man aged 25-40 years with gastric cancer. Each CDR3 is given with its conserved first and last residue. A D gene is named only where the DNA matches it firmly. Size values are once, few and many counts, or a class for expanded clones, and some rows have none.

V	J	length	size	D	CDR3	DNA
TRBV7-2	TRBJ1-2	14	NA	NA	CASSLAEAGDGYTF	TGTGCCAGCAGCTTAGCGGAGGCGGGGGATGGCTACACCTTC
TRBV4-1	TRBJ1-1	15	NA	NA	CASSRPDFRNTEAFF	TGCGCCAGCAGCCGCCCCGATTTTAGGAACACTGAAGCTTTCTTT
TRBV4-2	TRBJ2-1	16	NA	TRBD1	CASSQDLRQGLGEQFF	TGTGCCAGCAGCCAAGATCTGCGACAGGGCCTAGGCGAGCAGTTCTTC
TRBV19	TRBJ1-3	15	NA	NA	CASRIPGSPGNTIYF	TGTGCCAGTAGAATCCCCGGGTCACCTGGAAACACCATATATTTT
TRBV29-1	TRBJ1-2	12	NA	NA	CSVDRGDHGYTF	TGCAGCGTTGACAGGGGCGATCATGGCTACACCTTC
TRBV28	TRBJ2-3	12	NA	NA	CASSLAGDTQYF	TGTGCCAGCAGTTTAGCAGGGGATACGCAGTATTTT
TRBV2	TRBJ2-1	13	once	NA	CASRDPGLGEQFF	TGTGCCAGCAGAGACCCGGGACTCGGGGAGCAGTTCTTC
TRBV6-5	TRBJ2-7	14	NA	NA	CASSPDPRPYEQYF	TGTGCCAGCAGTCCCGACCCCCGGCCCTACGAGCAGTACTTC
TRBV21-1	TRBJ1-3	16	NA	NA	CASISGQIYSGNTIYF	TGTGCCAGCATCTCGGGACAGATCTACTCTGGAAACACCATATATTTT
TRBV9	TRBJ1-1	15	NA	TRBD1	CASSPSGTGGSEAFF	TGTGCCAGCAGCCCCTCCGGGACAGGGGGTTCTGAAGCTTTCTTT
TRBV28	TRBJ2-1	21	NA	TRBD2	CASSFSGLAGGLLSSYNEQFF	TGTGCCAGCAGTTTCTCGGGACTAGCGGGAGGACTACTGAGCTCCTACAATGAGCAGTTCTTC
TRBV9	TRBJ2-3	15	NA	NA	CASSSREGSTDTQYF	TGTGCCAGCAGCTCAAGAGAGGGGAGTACAGATACGCAGTATTTT
TRBV15	TRBJ2-5	13	NA	TRBD1	CATSGTAQETQYF	TGTGCCACCAGTGGGACAGCCCAAGAGACCCAGTACTTC
TRBV19	TRBJ1-5	16	NA	NA	CASSIDQDASNQPQHF	TGTGCCAGTAGTATAGATCAAGACGCTAGCAATCAGCCCCAGCATTTT
TRBV6-1	TRBJ2-5	14	NA	TRBD2	CASSLAGHQETQYF	TGTGCCAGCAGCCTAGCGGGGCACCAAGAGACCCAGTACTTC
TRBV10-2	TRBJ1-2	14	NA	NA	CASSHSTGQDGYTF	TGCGCCAGCAGCCATTCAACAGGCCAGGATGGCTACACCTTC
TRBV16	TRBJ1-4	15	NA	NA	CASSQSGTGNEKLFF	TGTGCCAGCAGCCAATCGGGGACCGGTAATGAAAAACTGTTTTTT
TRBV4-3	TRBJ2-3	15	NA	TRBD2	CASSQDLGGSDTQYF	TGCGCCAGCAGCCAAGATCTCGGCGGGAGTGATACGCAGTATTTT
TRBV19	TRBJ2-1	14	NA	NA	CASSIIEEANEQFF	TGTGCCAGTAGTATCATAGAAGAGGCCAATGAGCAGTTCTTC
TRBV9	TRBJ2-7	14	NA	NA	CASSVATQGGKQYF	TGTGCCAGCAGCGTAGCTACGCAGGGGGGTAAGCAGTACTTC
TRBV7-4	TRBJ1-3	16	once	NA	CASSLKGWFSGNTIYF	TGTGCCAGCAGCTTAAAAGGCTGGTTCTCTGGAAACACCATATATTTT
TRBV5-1	TRBJ2-3	14	NA	NA	CASRFDLSTDTQYF	TGCGCCAGCAGGTTTGACCTAAGCACAGATACGCAGTATTTT
TRBV18	TRBJ1-2	13	NA	NA	CASSQGRGYGYTF	TGTGCCAGCTCACAGGGACGGGGCTATGGCTACACCTTC
TRBV11-2	TRBJ2-2	16	NA	NA	CASSQGRAPGTGELFF	TGTGCCAGCAGCCAGGGGAGGGCCCCGGGGACCGGGGAGCTGTTTTTT
TRBV7-2	TRBJ2-3	14	NA	NA	CASSSTGSTDTQYF	TGTGCCAGCAGCTCTACAGGGAGCACAGATACGCAGTATTTT
TRBV7-6	TRBJ1-3	11	NA	NA	CASSQGNTIYF	TGTGCCAGCAGCCAAGGAAACACCATATATTTT
TRBV7-8	TRBJ2-2	17	NA	NA	CASSLGRRGAPHGELFF	TGTGCCAGCAGCTTAGGGCGGCGCGGGGCGCCGCACGGGGAGCTGTTTTTT
TRBV18	TRBJ2-1	11	NA	TRBD1	CASSPDRVQFF	TGTGCCAGCTCCCCCGACAGGGTGCAGTTCTTC
TRBV4-1	TRBJ2-1	17	once	TRBD1	CASSPKSPGQGYNEQFF	TGCGCCAGCAGCCCAAAAAGTCCGGGACAGGGATACAATGAGCAGTTCTTC
TRBV7-3	TRBJ2-7	13	few	NA	CASSLRPLHEQYF	TGTGCCAGCAGCTTAAGACCCCTTCACGAGCAGTACTTC
TRBV5-6	TRBJ1-1	13	NA	NA	CASSLTGDTEAFF	TGTGCCAGCAGCTTGACCGGGGACACTGAAGCTTTCTTT
TRBV7-9	TRBJ2-2	18	few	NA	CASKAGLSGQSNTGELFF	TGTGCCAGCAAGGCCGGCCTTTCGGGGCAGTCGAACACCGGGGAGCTGTTTTTT
TRBV4-1	TRBJ1-3	15	NA	NA	CASSPSQGSGNTIYF	TGCGCCAGCAGCCCTTCACAGGGCTCTGGAAACACCATATATTTT
TRBV28	TRBJ2-7	14	NA	TRBD1	CASNTAGGVYEQYF	TGTGCCAGCAATACTGCAGGGGGCGTCTACGAGCAGTACTTC
TRBV14	TRBJ2-7	17	NA	TRBD2	CASSLRLAGGPTYEQYF	TGTGCCAGCAGCCTGAGACTAGCGGGAGGGCCAACCTACGAGCAGTACTTC
TRBV7-9	TRBJ2-7	15	once	NA	CASSEGEFASYEQYF	TGTGCCAGCTCAGAGGGGGAGTTCGCCTCCTACGAGCAGTACTTC
TRBV6-6	TRBJ2-1	15	NA	NA	CASSPDLGVYNEQFF	TGTGCCAGCAGTCCGGACCTAGGGGTTTACAATGAGCAGTTCTTC
TRBV25-1	TRBJ1-2	14	NA	NA	CASSEFQDTYGYTF	TGTGCCAGCAGTGAATTCCAGGACACCTATGGCTACACCTTC
TRBV6-6	TRBJ2-2	14	NA	NA	CASSYSKGGGELFF	TGTGCCAGCAGTTACTCGAAGGGCGGCGGGGAGCTGTTTTTT
TRBV10-1	TRBJ1-2	13	NA	NA	CASSEGVGSGYTF	TGCGCCAGCAGTGAGGGTGTGGGTTCTGGCTACACCTTC
TRBV11-1	TRBJ2-2	14	once	NA	CASSNGQNTGELFF	TGTGCCAGCAGCAACGGACAGAACACCGGGGAGCTGTTTTTT